The 15 T cell receptor beta chains given below trace back to one sample, sequenced in a study of blood T cell repertoires in COVID-19 (dated by TCRdb to 2018 to 2020). The library came from the immunoSEQ multiplex PCR assay. TCRdb carries this immuneACCESS record with in-frame sequences only. Its versions omit some clonotypes, under half of them owing to an unresolved V gene in the studies checked, with the rest unexplained. The sample table lists around 250,000 clones, 75% to 90% of them with a count of one. The ten largest clones capture under 5% of the sample. The sample consisted of PBMCs or T cells enriched from blood (not recorded which). These receptors all stem from a young woman who had recovered from COVID-19.

The chain employs TRBV3-1 (or the pseudogene TRBV3-2) and TRBJ1-5; D call uncertain. Germline CDR1 reads LGHDT; CDR2 reads YNNKEL (reference sequence). V shed 5 bases and J shed 0 bases, with 8 bases lying between them. This CDR3 region has 14 residues. CDR3 region: CASSITDSNQPQHF. The CDR3 coding sequence is TGTGCCAGCAGCATCACAGATAGCAATCAGCCCCAGCATTTT.

The DNA of the CDR3 is TGTGCCAGCAGTTACGGACTAAAAAACATTCAGTACTTC. Amino acids: CASSYGLKNIQYF. The V call is TRBV6-2 or TRBV6-3, the J call TRBJ2-4; possibly TRBD2 for D (6 bases). This CDR3 spans 13 amino acids. Germline lookup yields CDR1 MNHEY and CDR2 SVGEGT. The ends were cut back, 2 bases at V and 4 bases at J, with 6 bases in the middle.

The chain links TRBV28 to TRBJ1-6; TRBD1 agrees at 8 bases. Germline V CDR1 and CDR2: MDHEN, SYDVKM. The CDR3 sequence is 17 residues long. Trimming cost V 2 bases and J 10 bases; bases outside gene matches: 13. For the CDR3, the DNA is TGTGCCAGCAGTTTACAGGGGGCGAGCCTAATAGGGTCACCCCTCCACTTT. As protein: CASSLQGASLIGSPLHF.

The chain is built from TRBV30 and TRBJ2-3, with D possibly TRBD1 on 6 matching bases. CDR1 and CDR2 from the germline V gene are GTSNPN and SVGIG (reference sequence). V lost 3 bases and J lost 5, with 15 bases in between. The CDR3 length is 14 residues. CDR3 sequence (DNA): TGTGCCTGGAGCGCATTGCAAGGGGGAGATACGCAGTATTTT. As protein: CAWSALQGGDTQYF.

The J gene is TRBJ2-2, the V gene TRBV24-1, with a possible D match to TRBD1 (6 bases). This CDR3 region has 13 residues. Germline V gene data show CDR1 as KGHDR and CDR2 as SFDVKD. V lost 6 bases and J lost 5, with 9 bases in between. This CDR3 is CATSRRGTGELFF. The DNA of the CDR3 is TGTGCCACCAGTCGAAGGGGGACCGGGGAGCTGTTTTTT.

The chain combines TRBV28 with TRBJ1-1; no reliable D call. V was shortened by 3 bases and J by 6 bases, with 5 bases between the two germline ends. Germline V gives CDR1 MDHEN, CDR2 SYDVKM. CDR3 length: 11 amino acids. The CDR3 sequence: CASSFLSEAFF. DNA of the CDR3: TGTGCCAGCAGTTTTCTATCTGAAGCTTTCTTT.

The gene calls are TRBV19 and TRBJ1-6; TRBD1 matches 11 bases. The germline gives CDR1 LNHDA, CDR2 SQIVND (reference sequence). The J segment lost 9 bases and the V segment lost 3 bases, leaving 4 bases of the junction unmatched. CDR3 length equals 15 residues. CDR3 sequence reads: CASSMEDRGPSPLHF. The CDR3 bases are TGTGCCAGTAGTATGGAGGACAGGGGGCCTTCACCCCTCCACTTT.

This clone occurred once. V usage is TRBV27 and J usage is TRBJ1-3; possible D gene TRBD1, 6 bases. CDR3 length equals 16 residues. V was pared by 5 bases and J by 0 bases, with 14 bases between. CDR1 and CDR2 (germline): MNHEY, SMNVEV (reference sequence). The CDR3 loop is CASSGLDRISGNTIYF. The DNA of the CDR3 is TGTGCCAGCAGTGGGCTCGACAGGATCTCTGGAAACACCATATATTTT.

J is TRBJ1-2 and V is TRBV9; D call uncertain. The V gene's germline CDR1 is SGDLS and CDR2 YYNGEE. The CDR3 contains 12 residues. V lost 0 bases and J 11 bases, leaving 11 bases between the germline ends. CDR3 region: CASSVDGFGYTF. The CDR3 bases are TGTGCCAGCAGCGTAGATGGCTTCGGGTACACCTTC.

The rearrangement joins TRBV11-3 to TRBJ2-5; weak D call: TRBD2 (6 bases). V dropped 2 bases and J dropped 2 bases, with 12 bases sitting between them. The CDR3 sequence is 15 residues long. CDR1 is SGHNT, CDR2 YENEEA, per germline. The CDR3 bases are TGTGCCAGCAGCTTATCTCTCGGGGGACAAGAGACCCAGTACTTC. Its translation is CASSLSLGGQETQYF.

The chain couples TRBV7-8 to TRBJ2-3, with TRBD2 matching 13 bases. Germline V gene sequence: CDR1 SGHVS, CDR2 FQNEAQ. Germline trimming cut 5 bases from V and 4 bases from J; bases unmatched to any gene: 3. The CDR3 extends over 15 amino acids. The CDR3 region has the DNA TGTGCCAGCAGCCCGGGACTAGCGGGACCAGATACGCAGTATTTT. It yields the protein CASSPGLAGPDTQYF.

The gene calls are TRBV6-5 and TRBJ1-3; TRBD1 matches 8 bases. CDR3 length: 16 residues. Germline V gene lookup returns CDR1 MNHEY and CDR2 SVGAGI. Trimming took 4 bases from V and 1 from J; bases not matched to a gene: 6. DNA for the CDR3: TGTGCCAGCAGTTGGGACAGGAAGGTATCTGGAAACACCATATATTTT. Protein product: CASSWDRKVSGNTIYF.

The rearrangement joins TRBV7-6 to TRBJ2-5; 8 nucleotides align to TRBD2. The trim removed 5 bases at V and 5 bases at J, leaving 7 bases unmatched. The CDR3 length is 14 residues. The germline V gene encodes CDR1 SGHVS and CDR2 FNYEAQ. The CDR3 reads CASSRTSWGETQYF. The CDR3 nucleotides are TGTGCCAGCAGCCGGACTAGCTGGGGCGAGACCCAGTACTTC.

This clone was picked up one time. The V and J genes are TRBV7-9 and TRBJ1-2, with D possibly being TRBD1 (6 bases). This CDR3 contains 13 residues. Trimming took off 5 bases at V and 6 bases at J, with 13 bases between the two ends. In germline, CDR1 is SEHNR, CDR2 FQNEAQ (reference sequence). The CDR3 coding sequence is TGTGCCAGCAGCCCGAACAGGGTAGATGGCTACACCTTC. The encoded protein is CASSPNRVDGYTF.

V and J are TRBV28 and TRBJ1-2; perhaps TRBD1 as D (5 bases). Germline loops: CDR1 MDHEN, CDR2 SYDVKM. The CDR3 covers 13 residues. With 6 bases removed from V and 6 bases from J, the gap between germline ends came to 14 bases. The CDR3 loop reads CASRIGGMNGYTF. CDR3 nucleotide sequence: TGTGCCAGCAGGATCGGGGGAATGAATGGCTACACCTTC.